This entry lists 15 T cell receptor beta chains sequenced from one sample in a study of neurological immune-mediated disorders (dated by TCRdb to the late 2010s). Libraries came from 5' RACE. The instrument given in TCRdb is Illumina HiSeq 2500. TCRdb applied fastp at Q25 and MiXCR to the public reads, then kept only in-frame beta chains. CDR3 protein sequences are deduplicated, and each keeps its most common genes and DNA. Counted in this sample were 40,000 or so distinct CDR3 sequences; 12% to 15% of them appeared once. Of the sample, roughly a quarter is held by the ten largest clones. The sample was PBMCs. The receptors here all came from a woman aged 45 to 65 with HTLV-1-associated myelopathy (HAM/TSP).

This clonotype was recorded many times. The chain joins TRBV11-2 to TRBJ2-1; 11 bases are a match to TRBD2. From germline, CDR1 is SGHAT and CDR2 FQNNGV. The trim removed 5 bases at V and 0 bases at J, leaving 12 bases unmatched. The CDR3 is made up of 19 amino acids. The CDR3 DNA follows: TGTGCCAGCAGCGCCAGACTAGCGGGGATTTCCTACTCCTACAATGAGCAGTTCTTC. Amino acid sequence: CASSARLAGISYSYNEQFF.

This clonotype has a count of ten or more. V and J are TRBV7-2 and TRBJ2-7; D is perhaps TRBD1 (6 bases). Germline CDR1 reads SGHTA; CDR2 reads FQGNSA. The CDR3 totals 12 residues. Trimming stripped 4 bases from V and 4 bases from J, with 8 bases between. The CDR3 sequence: CASSSTGYEQYF. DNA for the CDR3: TGTGCCAGCAGCTCCACAGGGTACGAGCAGTACTTC.

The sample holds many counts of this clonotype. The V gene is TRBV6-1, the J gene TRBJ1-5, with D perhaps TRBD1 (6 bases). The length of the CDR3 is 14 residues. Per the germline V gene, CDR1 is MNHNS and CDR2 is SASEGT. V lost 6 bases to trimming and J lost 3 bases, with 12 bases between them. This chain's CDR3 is CASSRGQINQPQHF. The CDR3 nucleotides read TGTGCCAGCAGCCGTGGACAGATCAATCAGCCCCAGCATTTT.

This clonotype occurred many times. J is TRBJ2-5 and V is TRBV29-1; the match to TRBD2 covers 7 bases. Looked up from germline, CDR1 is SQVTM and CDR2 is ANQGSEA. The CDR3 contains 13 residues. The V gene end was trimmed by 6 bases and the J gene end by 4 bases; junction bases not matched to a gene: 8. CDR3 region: CSVAEGRAETQYF. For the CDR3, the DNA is TGCAGCGTCGCGGAGGGGAGGGCAGAGACCCAGTACTTC.

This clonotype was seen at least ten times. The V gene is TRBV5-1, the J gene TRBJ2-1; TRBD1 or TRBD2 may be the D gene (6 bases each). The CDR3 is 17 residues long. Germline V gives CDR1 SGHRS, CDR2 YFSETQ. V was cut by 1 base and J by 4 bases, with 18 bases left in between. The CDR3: CASSLLMIGGKYNEQFF. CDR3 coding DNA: TGCGCCAGCAGCTTGCTAATGATCGGGGGCAAGTACAATGAGCAGTTCTTC.

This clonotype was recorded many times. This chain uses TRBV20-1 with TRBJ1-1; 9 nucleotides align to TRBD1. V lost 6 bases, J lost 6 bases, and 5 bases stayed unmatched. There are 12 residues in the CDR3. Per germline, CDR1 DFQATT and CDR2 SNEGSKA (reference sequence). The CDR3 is CSASTGGAEAFF. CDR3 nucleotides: TGCAGTGCATCGACAGGGGGGGCTGAAGCTTTCTTT.

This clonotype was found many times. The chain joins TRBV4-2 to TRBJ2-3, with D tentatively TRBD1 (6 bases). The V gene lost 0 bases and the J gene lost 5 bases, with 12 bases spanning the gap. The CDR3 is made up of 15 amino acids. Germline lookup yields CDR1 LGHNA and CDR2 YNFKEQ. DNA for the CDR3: TGTGCCAGCAGCCAAGATCTGCAACAGGGAGATACGCAGTATTTT. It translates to CASSQDLQQGDTQYF.

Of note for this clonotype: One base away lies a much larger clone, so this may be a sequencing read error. For the CDR3, the DNA is TGTGCCAGCAGGAGGGGGGCGGCCGAAGCTTTCTTT. Translation gives CASRRGAAEAFF. The rearrangement links TRBV6-6 to TRBJ1-1; possible D gene TRBD1, 6 bases. Germline V lookup: CDR1 MNHNY, CDR2 SVGAGI (reference sequence). V was trimmed by 6 bases and J by 8 bases, leaving 13 bases between them. The CDR3 contains 12 residues.

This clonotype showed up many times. CDR3 DNA: TGCGCCAGCAGCCAAGAGGACCGGAGTAATGAGCAGTTCTTC. Translated, it gives CASSQEDRSNEQFF. The chain carries TRBV4-3 and TRBJ2-1, with D unclear. CDR1 and CDR2 (germline): LGHNA, YSLEER. CDR3 size: 14 residues. Trimming removed 0 bases from V and 7 bases from J, with 10 bases in between.

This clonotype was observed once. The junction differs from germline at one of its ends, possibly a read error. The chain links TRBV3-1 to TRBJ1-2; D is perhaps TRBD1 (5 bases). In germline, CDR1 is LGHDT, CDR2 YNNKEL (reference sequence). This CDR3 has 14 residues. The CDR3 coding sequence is TGTGCCTGCAGCCAAGAGGGTCAGGGACTTGGCTACACCTTC. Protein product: CACSQEGQGLGYTF.

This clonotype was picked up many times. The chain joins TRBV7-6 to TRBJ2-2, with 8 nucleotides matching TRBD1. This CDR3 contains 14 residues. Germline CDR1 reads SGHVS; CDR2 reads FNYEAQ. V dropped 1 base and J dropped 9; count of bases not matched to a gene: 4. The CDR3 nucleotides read TGTGCCAGCAGCTTAGGGACAGGGAATCGGGAGCTGTTTTTT. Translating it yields CASSLGTGNRELFF.

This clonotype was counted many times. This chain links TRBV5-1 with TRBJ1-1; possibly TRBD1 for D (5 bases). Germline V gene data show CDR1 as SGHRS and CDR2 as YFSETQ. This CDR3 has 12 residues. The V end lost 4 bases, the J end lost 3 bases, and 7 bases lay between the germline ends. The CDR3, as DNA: TGCGCCAGCAGCGGAGGGGACACTGAAGCTTTCTTT. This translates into CASSGGDTEAFF. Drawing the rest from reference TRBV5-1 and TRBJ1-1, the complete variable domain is KAGVTQTPRYLIKTRGQQVTLSCSPISGHRSVSWYQQTPGQGLQFLFEYFSETQRNKGNFPGRFSGRQFSNSRSEMNVSTLELGDSALYLCASSGGDTEAFFGQGTRLTVV.

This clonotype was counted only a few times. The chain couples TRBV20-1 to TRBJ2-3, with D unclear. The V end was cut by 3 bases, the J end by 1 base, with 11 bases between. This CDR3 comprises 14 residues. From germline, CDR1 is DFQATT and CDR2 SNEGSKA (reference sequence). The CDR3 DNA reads TGCAGTGCTAGTACCGGATGGGGCACAGATACGCAGTATTTT. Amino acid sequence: CSASTGWGTDTQYF.

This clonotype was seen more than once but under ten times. The CDR3 DNA reads as TGTGCCAGCAGCCAAGACACAGGCTATGGTCACACCTTC. Its protein product is CASSQDTGYGHTF. The genes are TRBV14 and TRBJ1-2; weak D call: TRBD1 (5 bases). CDR1 and CDR2 (germline): SGHDN, FVKESK. The V end lost 0 bases, the J end lost 12 bases, and 14 bases lay between the germline ends. The CDR3 totals 13 residues.

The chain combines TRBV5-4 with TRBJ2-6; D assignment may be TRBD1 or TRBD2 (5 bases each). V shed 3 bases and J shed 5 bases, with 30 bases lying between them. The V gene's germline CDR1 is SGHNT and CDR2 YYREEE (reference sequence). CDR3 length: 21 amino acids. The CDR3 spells CASSSGIRDAVRGYWANVLTF. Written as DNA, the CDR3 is TGTGCCAGCAGCTCTGGCATCCGGGACGCGGTCCGTGGTTATTGGGCCAACGTCCTGACTTTC.